This is a list of T cell receptor beta chains from one sample in a study of CD8 T cells in ankylosing spondylitis. TCRdb recomputed calls from the 5' RACE reads with MiXCR, one row per CDR3 protein. The sample has about 140,000 distinct CDR3 sequences; about 6.7% are singletons. Sequencing was carried out using blood, either unsorted or a sorted T cell fraction (not recorded which). The origin of the receptors is a female donor with ankylosing spondylitis or in good health (not recorded which). Each CDR3 is given with its conserved first and last residue. The order of the fields is V gene, J gene, CDR3 protein.

TRBV5-1,TRBJ1-5,CASSLEPARPQHF
TRBV6-1,TRBJ2-3,CASSVAGGPGTDTQYF
TRBV12-3/TRBV12-4,TRBJ2-7,CASRPAAGFVTYEQYF
TRBV29-1,TRBJ2-3,CSADHGTGGTQYF
TRBV4-2,TRBJ2-1,CASSQDGKGRMNEQFF
TRBV5-6,TRBJ1-1,CASSTGTTEAFF
TRBV3-1,TRBJ2-1,CASRPAFSTGGNEQFF
TRBV14,TRBJ1-5,CASSRGGIGNQPQHF
TRBV7-2,TRBJ2-7,CASRPTSGRIYEQYF
TRBV20-1,TRBJ2-1,CSAHIGTSGGRGNEQFF
TRBV2,TRBJ2-1,CASSDPRRASPYNEQFF
TRBV6-1,TRBJ2-5,CASRIDRAETQYF
TRBV20-1,TRBJ2-1,CSASPPWERTIYNEQFF
TRBV20-1,TRBJ2-1,CSASLTSGGEQFF
TRBV20-1,TRBJ2-1,CSALPGIHEQFF
TRBV7-2,TRBJ2-3,CASSLTSGRTDTQYF
TRBV18,TRBJ1-5,CASSQGGSNQPQHF
TRBV5-1,TRBJ1-5,CASSLVAGGQPQHF
TRBV11-3,TRBJ2-1,CASSLEGRGNNEQFF
TRBV28,TRBJ2-4,CASSLSRGGATKNIQYF
TRBV3-1,TRBJ1-6,CASSQGYNSPLHF
TRBV30,TRBJ2-3,CAWSPQGVSTDTQYF
TRBV5-1,TRBJ2-1,CASRRQGTLGNEQFF
TRBV5-8,TRBJ2-3,CASSLSLGTDTQYF
TRBV30,TRBJ1-2,CAWSVTGGAQRTYGYTF
TRBV5-1,TRBJ2-5,CASSTGQEQETQYF
TRBV6-1,TRBJ1-5,CASSQDRVNQPQHF
TRBV10-3,TRBJ1-2,CAISDGDGYTF
TRBV12-3/TRBV12-4,TRBJ1-2,CASSPGGVLIYGYTF
TRBV7-2,TRBJ2-3,CASSLARGQHTDTQYF
TRBV20-1,TRBJ1-1,CSARRTVSEAFF
TRBV19,TRBJ2-5,CASSNPGLGQETQYF
TRBV4-2,TRBJ1-2,CASSQEAKTYYGYTF
TRBV2,TRBJ2-4,CASRPITGKLGIQYF
TRBV5-1,TRBJ1-1,CASTGTLNTEAFF
TRBV3-1,TRBJ1-2,CASSRLQGPSDYGYTF
TRBV12-3/TRBV12-4,TRBJ1-2,CASSLGFGYTF
TRBV5-1,TRBJ2-7,CASSTGSSTPLGEQYF
TRBV6-5,TRBJ2-7,CASSYGRPYEQYF
TRBV28,TRBJ2-1,CASRGPSSYNEQFF
TRBV5-1,TRBJ2-5,CASSRLAQETQYF
TRBV5-1,TRBJ2-7,CASSFQGPYEQYF
TRBV10-3,TRBJ2-5,CAISESGDQETQYF
TRBV7-9,TRBJ2-5,CASSSEETQYF
TRBV5-5,TRBJ1-4,CASSLQGFNEKLFF
TRBV18,TRBJ2-3,CASSSDPQGEQYF
TRBV7-2,TRBJ2-7,CASSLQRTPGEQYF
TRBV7-6,TRBJ2-2,CASSPTRGGITGELFF
TRBV5-1,TRBJ1-2,CASSLAGGLDYGYTF
TRBV7-2,TRBJ2-3,CASSLIAGGLGTDTQYF
TRBV15,TRBJ2-3,CATSRETGGTDTQYF
TRBV7-9,TRBJ1-2,CASTLGGELYGYTF
TRBV25-1,TRBJ2-7,CASSLGSGGPYEQYF